This passage covers 11 T cell receptor beta chains from one sample sequenced in a study of T cell repertoires in cytomegalovirus infection. These TCRs' antigens remain unknown. In TCRdb, the reads were re-called with MiXCR into one record per CDR3 protein. The data contain hundreds of thousands of distinct CDR3 sequences, roughly a third of them singletons. The sample in question was cultured CD8+ T cells from PBMCs, obtained from culture after CMV antigen stimulation. The source of these receptors is a human donor in good health (CMV status not recorded). Some clones in this sample may be carry-over from other donors' samples.

The rearrangement joins TRBV27 to TRBJ2-3, with D hard to call. The germline V and J ends were trimmed by 6 bases and 4 bases, with 8 bases remaining between them. The CDR3 is 12 amino acids. Germline CDR1 reads MNHEY; CDR2 reads SMNVEV (reference sequence). The CDR3 bases are TGTGCCAGCAGGACGACCCCAGATACGCAGTATTTT. Residues: CASRTTPDTQYF.

This clonotype was observed a handful of times. The rearrangement links TRBV27 to TRBJ1-6, with D possibly being TRBD1 (6 bases). The germline V gene encodes CDR1 MNHEY and CDR2 SMNVEV (reference sequence). The germline V and J ends were trimmed by 6 bases and 7 bases, with 16 bases remaining between them. The CDR3 contains 15 residues. The CDR3 sequence is CASRYRGAGNSPLHF. The CDR3 DNA sequence: TGTGCCAGCAGGTACCGGGGGGCCGGGAATTCACCCCTCCACTTT.

This clonotype was counted a few times. J is TRBJ2-3 and V is TRBV9; D is perhaps TRBD2 (7 bases). Deletions cut 4 bases from V and 2 bases from J, with 11 bases between. The CDR3 contains 14 residues. CDR1 SGDLS and CDR2 YYNGEE come from the germline V gene. CDR3 in amino acids: CASSPAGATDTQYF. In nucleotides, the CDR3 is TGTGCCAGCAGCCCCGCGGGGGCCACAGATACGCAGTATTTT.

This clonotype was recorded a few times. V gene TRBV6-1 combines with J gene TRBJ1-5, with TRBD1 identical over 11 bases. Germline V gives CDR1 MNHNS, CDR2 SASEGT. The CDR3 sequence is 15 residues long. V was pared by 4 bases and J by 6 bases, with 5 bases of the junction left unmatched. As DNA, the CDR3 is TGTGCCAGCAGTGTCCGGGACAGGGGGACTCAGCCCCAGCATTTT. Translating gives CASSVRDRGTQPQHF.

This chain connects TRBV7-9 to TRBJ2-3; D unclear. The CDR3 consists of 15 residues. With 1 base removed from V and 4 bases from J, the gap between germline ends came to 12 bases. The V gene's germline CDR1 is SEHNR and CDR2 FQNEAQ (reference sequence). CDR3: CASSLGRMGPDTQYF. The CDR3 nucleotides read TGTGCCAGCAGCTTAGGCCGTATGGGCCCAGATACGCAGTATTTT.

There are a few counts of this clonotype. V gene TRBV7-9 combines with J gene TRBJ2-7, with 7 nucleotides matching TRBD2. Looked up from germline, CDR1 is SEHNR and CDR2 is FQNEAQ (reference sequence). The CDR3 covers 13 residues. The V and J ends lost 5 bases and 4 bases, in that order; junction bases with no gene match: 5. DNA for the CDR3: TGTGCCAGCAGCCCCGGGGGGTTATACGAGCAGTACTTC. Its translation: CASSPGGLYEQYF. Drawing the rest from reference TRBV7-9 and TRBJ2-7, the complete variable domain is DTGVSQNPRHKITKRGQNVTFRCDPISEHNRLYWYRQTLGQGPEFLTYFQNEAQLEKSRLLSDRFSAERPKGSFSTLEIQRTEQGDSAMYLCASSPGGLYEQYFGPGTRLTVT.

The chain couples TRBV5-4 to TRBJ2-1; 10 bases are shared with TRBD2. With 0 bases clipped from V and 4 bases from J, the junction kept 4 bases outside the gene matches. Germline V CDR1 and CDR2: SGHNT, YYREEE (reference sequence). The CDR3 spans 16 residues. The CDR3: CASSLDTSGAYNEQFF. Here the CDR3 DNA reads TGTGCCAGCAGCTTGGATACTAGCGGGGCTTACAATGAGCAGTTCTTC.

This clonotype was counted only a few times. This chain uses TRBV12-3 or TRBV12-4 with TRBJ2-1, with 8 bases identical to TRBD2. This CDR3 has 14 amino acids. CDR3 region: CVSGALDSYNEQFF. The CDR3 coding sequence is TGTGTTAGCGGGGCTCTTGACTCCTACAATGAGCAGTTCTTC.

At least ten counts were recorded for this clonotype. The V and J genes are TRBV7-8 and TRBJ2-1; 9 nucleotides agree with TRBD2. This CDR3 contains 15 residues. V shed 5 bases and J 2 bases; nucleotides not matched to a gene: 4. Germline-derived CDR1 and CDR2 are SGHVS and FQNEAQ. The CDR3 reads CASSPSGTAYNEQFF. The CDR3 DNA is TGTGCCAGCAGCCCTAGCGGGACGGCCTACAATGAGCAGTTCTTC.

The genes are TRBV27 and TRBJ1-1; TRBD1 matches at 7 bases. In germline, CDR1 is MNHEY, CDR2 SMNVEV (reference sequence). V shed 3 bases and J 3 bases; nucleotides not matched to a gene: 7. The CDR3 runs to 15 residues. The CDR3: CASSFTGTEHTEAFF. Written as DNA, the CDR3 is TGTGCCAGCAGTTTCACCGGGACAGAGCACACTGAAGCTTTCTTT.

This clonotype was recorded a few times. The chain is built from TRBV7-8 and TRBJ2-3; 12 bases map to TRBD2. The CDR3 totals 20 residues. With V trimmed by 2 bases and J by 3 bases, 15 bases remained unmatched. Germline V CDR1 and CDR2: SGHVS, FQNEAQ. In DNA form, the CDR3 reads TGTGCCAGCAGCTTAACTTCCGGTTTTCGGACTAGCGGGGCTACAGATACGCAGTATTTT. Translating gives CASSLTSGFRTSGATDTQYF. The complete variable domain, with remaining parts taken from reference TRBV7-8 and TRBJ2-3, reads GAGVSQSPRYKVAKRGQDVALRCDPISGHVSLFWYQQALGQGPEFLTYFQNEAQLDKSGLPSDRFFAERPEGSVSTLKIQRTQQEDSAVYLCASSLTSGFRTSGATDTQYFGPGTRLTVL.